This T cell receptor (beta chain) was captured in a study of metastatic and nonmetastatic thyroid tumors. Looking at the study overall: Repertoires were compared across blood and tumor or nodule tissue from malignant and benign thyroid patients.

General study results and limits: Relative to benign nodules, malignant thyroid tumors were reportedly characterized by significantly elevated TCR beta diversity in blood and tumor.

No patient had received any treatment before thyroid surgery. This clone was counted ten times or more. Its antigen is not identified. Other DNA sequences in the same sample also yield this CDR3. Per the original methods: In papillary thyroid cancer, a distant-metastasis classifier was built using CDR3 differences across clinicopathological groups. TCRdb reanalyzed the PCR reads with MiXCR. These V and J calls are TCRdb output, not the study's own analysis. Here the sample spans tens of thousands of clones, about 13% being singletons. What was sequenced was blood. The origin of this receptor is a female donor with papillary thyroid cancer or a benign thyroid nodule (not recorded which). Some clones in this sample may be carry-over from other donors' samples.

The CDR3 sequence is CAWSRGYEQYF. In DNA form, the CDR3 reads TGTGCCTGGAGCAGGGGCTACGAGCAGTACTTC. V is TRBV30 and J is TRBJ2-7; a weak D match, TRBD1 (6 bases). The CDR3 consists of 11 residues. Per the germline V gene, CDR1 is GTSNPN and CDR2 is SVGIG (reference sequence). V was pared by 3 bases and J by 3 bases, with 6 bases between.